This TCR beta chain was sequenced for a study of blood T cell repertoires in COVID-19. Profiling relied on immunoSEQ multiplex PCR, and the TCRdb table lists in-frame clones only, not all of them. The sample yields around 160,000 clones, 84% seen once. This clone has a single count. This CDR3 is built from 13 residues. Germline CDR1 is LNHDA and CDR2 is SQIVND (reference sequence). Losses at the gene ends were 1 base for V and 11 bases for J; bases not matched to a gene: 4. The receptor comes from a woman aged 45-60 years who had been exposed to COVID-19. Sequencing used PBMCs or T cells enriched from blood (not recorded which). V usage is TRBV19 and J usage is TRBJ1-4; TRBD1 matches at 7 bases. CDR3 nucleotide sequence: TGTGCCAGTAGTATAGGCAGGGGGGACAAACTGTTTTTT. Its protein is CASSIGRGDKLFF. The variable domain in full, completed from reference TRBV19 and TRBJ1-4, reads DGGITQSPKYLFRKEGQNVTLSCEQNLNHDAMYWYRQDPGQGLRLIYYSQIVNDFQKGDIAEGYSVSREKKESFPLTVTSAQKNPTAFYLCASSIGRGDKLFFGSGTQLSVL.